One T cell receptor beta chain is described in this entry. What it binds is not known. Building the TCR beta libraries relied on iRepertoire HTBI primers, and CDR3 regions underwent Arm-PCR. TCRdb used MiXCR to reprocess the multiplex PCR reads, holding one entry per CDR3 protein. The sample comprises a few hundred thousand distinct CDR3 sequences, 22% of which are singletons, and roughly 50% rests with the top ten. This entry belongs to a study of regulatory T cells in long-lasting Graves disease. Study-wide findings and caveats: TRBV28, TRBJ1-2 and TRBJ2-5 were segments that persistent disease favored. TCR diversity was lower in persistent Graves' patients than in newly diagnosed ones.

The CDR3 has 19 residues. Germline-derived CDR1 and CDR2 are ENHRY and SYGVKD. With 4 bases clipped from V and 3 bases from J, the junction kept 21 bases outside the gene matches. Time point noted: persistent/refractory GD, antithyroid drugs over 5 years with positive TRAb. Construction of the TCR library relied on RNA isolated from PBMCs. Graves' disease diagnoses used American Thyroid Association guidelines. The specimen comprised peripheral blood mononuclear cells (PBMCs), sampled when the disease was refractory, from a patient treated with antithyroid drugs. The V gene is TRBV10-3, the J gene TRBJ2-7; 7 bases map to TRBD1. The clonotype originates from a female donor with Graves disease. The CDR3 protein is CAISVVWTGSGSGVYEQYF. CDR3 nucleotides: TGTGCCATCAGTGTAGTATGGACAGGTTCAGGTTCAGGGGTCTACGAGCAGTACTTC.